This T cell receptor (beta chain) was identified in a study of blood T cell repertoires in COVID-19. Per the germline V gene, CDR1 is WSHSY and CDR2 is SAAADI. V gave up 1 base and J gave up 3 bases; unmatched junction bases: 2. The CDR3 extends over 16 amino acids. Original methodology: Using reference gene primer amplification, nucleated cell counts were estimated. Measured with immunoSEQ multiplex PCR; TCRdb has only the in-frame clones, and not every one. The D gene and trimming were derived from the DNA, and the V and J assignments and clone size from that table. There are approximately 260,000 clones in the sample; roughly 89% occur only once, and under 2.5% lies in the top ten.

The source material was peripheral blood. The J gene is TRBJ1-5, the V gene TRBV10-2; 11 positions agree with TRBD1. This sequence originates from a man aged 50-59 years with acute or convalescent COVID-19. CDR3 nucleotide sequence: TGCGCCAGCAGTGAGTTGGACAGGGGGCTCAATCAGCCCCAGCATTTT. Translating gives CASSELDRGLNQPQHF.